This TCR beta chain originates from a study of cytomegalovirus exposure and HLA in healthy donors. Study at large: A preliminary data release comprised 80 million to 95 million unique TCRs obtained from HLA-typed donors. Study findings and constraints: Later analysis showed most CMV-associated TCR beta chains appearing HLA-restricted. Earlier findings revealed that most TCR beta V segments proved productive either about 87% or about 30% of the time.

PCR involved 60 Vbeta and 13 Jbeta primers. Original handling: A later analysis counted tens of millions of unique TCR beta chains, around 10 million shared. Profiled with immunoSEQ multiplex PCR; TCRdb holds only in-frame clones, not every one. That table furnishes V, J and clone size, whereas the DNA furnished D and trimming. The table includes around 130,000 clones, roughly 80% detected once. As for this clone: Its cognate antigen is unknown.

The source material was PBMCs. This receptor was identified in a woman in her fifties or sixties in good health and CMV-seronegative.

CDR3 nucleotides: TGTGCCAGCAGAGGACAGGGGTCGGGTCAGCCCCAGCATTTT. Its protein product is CASRGQGSGQPQHF. This chain links TRBV28 with TRBJ1-5; TRBD1 agrees at 9 bases. V gave up 6 bases and J gave up 6 bases; unmatched junction bases: 6. The germline V gene encodes CDR1 MDHEN and CDR2 SYDVKM. The CDR3 runs to 14 residues.